This T cell receptor (beta chain) derives from a study of response to subunit inactivated influenza vaccine (dated by TCRdb to between 2018 and 2020). Study-level background: Deep quantitative profiling of the T cell receptor repertoire was used in the study to follow responses to a trivalent subunit inactivated influenza vaccine. General study outcomes and caveats: According to the authors, only a limited number of new T cells may be recruited by each seasonal influenza vaccination.

For this clonotype: Its antigen has not been determined. No much larger clonotype is one base removed from it; base qualities were not supplied.

To prepare the library, RT-PCR was applied. TCRdb names Illumina HiSeq 2500 as the instrument used. The public reads were quality trimmed at Q25 with fastp and then assembled into clones with MiXCR by TCRdb, keeping productive beta chains. Entries are consolidated by CDR3 protein sequence, retaining the most common genes and DNA. The sample table lists roughly 760,000 distinct CDR3 sequences, about 20% of them with a count of one. The ten largest clones represent about a tenth of the sample. The CDR3 runs 14 amino acids, cysteine and phenylalanine included. Only the CDR3 DNA stays, 42 bases, in frame from base 1. The germline V gene (reference sequence) supplies CDR1 DFQATT and CDR2 SNEGSKA. At the junction V is shortened by 3 bases and J by 11 bases; bases outside the gene matches: 15.

The material sequenced was PBMCs from blood, taken 4 to 6 days after vaccination. The TCR comes from a man aged 45 to 65 who received an inactivated influenza vaccine. Donor details come from another sample of the same person, matched by shared clones. The V and J segments used are TRBV20-1 and TRBJ1-1, with 7 bases in between that match TRBD1. Here the CDR3 is given as CSARDQSRGQAAFF. The base sequence is TGCAGTGCTAGGGATCAATCGAGGGGGCAGGCCGCTTTCTTT.